Below, 22 T cell receptor beta chains from the same sample are listed, as sequenced in a study of T cell repertoires in cytomegalovirus infection. One entry per CDR3 protein, called by TCRdb with MiXCR from the reads. The sample shows fewer than 550,000 distinct CDR3 sequences, about 17% of them seen only once. The sample taken for sequencing was CD8+ T cells from PBMCs. The receptor source for this set is a human donor in good health (CMV status not recorded). Some clones in this sample may be carry-over from other donors' samples.

This clonotype showed up many times. The V call is TRBV12-3 or TRBV12-4, the J call TRBJ2-2; 12 nucleotides align to TRBD1. CDR3 size: 16 residues. V lost 3 bases to trimming and J lost 8 bases; unmatched junction nucleotides: 7. The DNA for the CDR3 is TGTGCCAGCAGTTTGTGGGACAGGGGGCTCCGAGGGGAGCTGTTTTTT. This sequence encodes CASSLWDRGLRGELFF.

This clonotype was counted at least ten times. The gene calls are TRBV10-1 and TRBJ2-3; possible D gene TRBD2, 6 bases. The CDR3 spans 14 residues. The V and J ends lost 4 bases and 1 base respectively, with 9 bases between them. CDR1 is WNHNN, CDR2 SYGVQD, per germline (reference sequence). The CDR3 sequence is CASSVRGRTDTQYF. In DNA, the CDR3 is TGCGCCAGCAGTGTGCGGGGCCGCACAGATACGCAGTATTTT.

The chain combines TRBV4-2 with TRBJ1-2; 7 bases agree with TRBD1. V lost 1 base and J lost 0; bases outside the gene matches: 8. The CDR3 covers 17 residues. Germline-derived CDR1 and CDR2 are LGHNA and YNFKEQ. The CDR3: CASSQGGTVASNYGYTF. The DNA for the CDR3 is TGTGCCAGCAGCCAAGGGGGGACAGTAGCTTCTAACTATGGCTACACCTTC.

A few counts support this clonotype. The rearrangement joins TRBV12-3 or TRBV12-4 to TRBJ2-5, with 11 bases identical to TRBD2. The trim removed 10 bases at V and 4 bases at J, leaving 11 bases unmatched. CDR3 length equals 15 residues. The CDR3 protein is CATSFSGGAVETQYF. DNA for the CDR3: TGTGCCACCTCTTTTAGCGGGGGGGCCGTAGAGACCCAGTACTTC.

This clonotype was seen more than once but under ten times. V usage is TRBV13 and J usage is TRBJ2-5; 7 bases agree with TRBD2. This CDR3 region has 14 residues. The V segment lost 3 bases and the J segment 5 bases; nucleotides outside the gene matches: 6. CDR1 and CDR2 (germline): PRHDT, FYEKMQ (reference sequence). The CDR3 bases are TGTGCCAGCAGCTTGGAACTAGCGCAGGAGACCCAGTACTTC. It yields the protein CASSLELAQETQYF.

Concerning this clonotype itself: Possible read error: a much larger clone is one base away. J is TRBJ2-3 and V is TRBV11-1, with a weak D call TRBD1 (6 bases). The CDR3 contains 13 residues. V shed 3 bases and J shed 8 bases, with 12 bases lying between them. In germline, CDR1 is SGHAT, CDR2 FQDESV (reference sequence). CDR3 residues: CASSFPGQCTQYF. DNA of the CDR3: TGTGCCAGCAGCTTCCCAGGACAGTGTACGCAGTATTTT.

V is TRBV5-4 and J is TRBJ1-3; D call uncertain. The germline V gene encodes CDR1 SGHNT and CDR2 YYREEE (reference sequence). This CDR3 region has 16 residues. Deletions cut 4 bases from V and 1 base from J, with 15 bases between. CDR3 nucleotides: TGTGCCAGCAGCCGTGACACGGCTTTATCTGGAAACACCATATATTTT. Protein: CASSRDTALSGNTIYF.

The chain combines TRBV3-1 with TRBJ2-1, with D maybe TRBD2 (6 bases). Germline V gene data show CDR1 as LGHDT and CDR2 as YNNKEL (reference sequence). The CDR3 consists of 20 residues. V was clipped by 1 base and J by 0 bases, with 22 bases between them. The DNA for the CDR3 is TGTGCCAGCAGCCAAGTATGGGCCCAGGGACTCGGTACCTCCTACAATGAGCAGTTCTTC. It codes for CASSQVWAQGLGTSYNEQFF.

This chain uses TRBV5-1 with TRBJ2-1; no definite D call. CDR3 length: 13 residues. Germline V gene data show CDR1 as SGHRS and CDR2 as YFSETQ. Trimming stripped 2 bases from V and 2 bases from J, with 5 bases between. The CDR3 DNA reads as TGCGCCAGCAGCTTCCTTCCCTACAATGAGCAGTTCTTC. Protein sequence: CASSFLPYNEQFF.

This clonotype was counted a few times. V and J are TRBV29-1 and TRBJ2-7, with D possibly being TRBD1 (6 bases). This CDR3 comprises 12 residues. Trimming stripped 3 bases from V and 3 bases from J, with 9 bases between. The germline V gene encodes CDR1 SQVTM and CDR2 ANQGSEA. The CDR3 sequence: CSVEEQGYEQYF. CDR3 bases: TGCAGCGTTGAGGAACAGGGCTACGAGCAGTACTTC.

This clonotype has a handful of counts. The chain couples TRBV4-2 to TRBJ2-7; 14 positions agree with TRBD2. The CDR3 totals 16 residues. Germline V gives CDR1 LGHNA, CDR2 YNFKEQ. The J segment lost 6 bases and the V segment lost 3 bases, leaving 7 bases of the junction unmatched. CDR3 residues: CASSQGGLAGVGEQYF. The CDR3 bases are TGTGCCAGCAGCCAGGGGGGACTAGCGGGAGTTGGCGAGCAGTACTTC.

The chain is built from TRBV15 and TRBJ2-1; 12 bases align to TRBD2. V shed 3 bases, J shed 2 bases, and the junction held 5 bases outside the gene matches. Per germline, CDR1 LNHNV and CDR2 YYDKDF (reference sequence). This CDR3 has 17 residues. CDR3 protein: CATSRVLAGGPYNEQFF. The CDR3 DNA follows: TGTGCCACCAGCAGGGTCCTAGCGGGGGGGCCCTACAATGAGCAGTTCTTC.

A remark on this clonotype: Being one base from a much bigger clone, this may be a read error. The chain has TRBV4-1 and TRBJ1-5, with unresolved D. Germline V lookup: CDR1 MGHRA, CDR2 YSYEKL. CDR3 length: 16 amino acids. V was pared by 5 bases and J by 0 bases, with 14 bases between. CDR3 amino acids: CASSFVGGNSNQPQHF. Written as DNA, the CDR3 is TGCGCCAGCAGCTTCGTAGGAGGTAATAGCAATCAGCCCCAGCATTTT.

This CDR3 is CSARDPLTGLIYGYTF. The CDR3 nucleotides are TGCAGTGCTAGAGATCCTCTGACAGGGCTAATCTATGGCTACACCTTC. The rearrangement joins TRBV20-1 to TRBJ1-2; 7 nucleotides align to TRBD1. There are 16 residues in the CDR3. Germline loops: CDR1 DFQATT, CDR2 SNEGSKA (reference sequence). The junction had 11 bases not matched to a gene; V was cut back by 0 bases and J by 4 bases.

This clonotype appeared many times. V gene TRBV14 combines with J gene TRBJ2-1; D tentatively fits TRBD1 or TRBD2 (5 bases each). The CDR3 is made up of 15 amino acids. CDR1 SGHDN and CDR2 FVKESK come from the germline V gene. V was cut by 3 bases and J by 6 bases, with 15 bases left in between. The CDR3: CASSQYRKRVNEQFF. The CDR3, as DNA: TGTGCCAGCAGCCAGTACAGGAAGAGGGTCAATGAGCAGTTCTTC.

In its sample, this clonotype was seen a few times. The chain joins TRBV28 to TRBJ2-1; TRBD2 matches at 7 bases. CDR3 length: 16 amino acids. V was clipped by 3 bases and J by 9 bases; unmatched bases: 14. Germline V gives CDR1 MDHEN, CDR2 SYDVKM. CDR3 DNA sequence: TGTGCCAGCAGTTTCTTGTCGGGAGGCCTGGGCGGTGAGCAGTTCTTC. Amino acids: CASSFLSGGLGGEQFF.

At least ten counts were recorded for this clonotype. The J gene is TRBJ1-1, the V gene TRBV7-2; 8 bases fit TRBD1. The junction had 3 bases not matched to a gene; V was cut back by 5 bases and J by 4 bases. This CDR3 spans 13 amino acids. Per the germline V gene, CDR1 is SGHTA and CDR2 is FQGNSA. The CDR3 sequence is CASSPTGGTEAFF. The DNA for the CDR3 is TGTGCCAGCAGCCCCACAGGGGGCACTGAAGCTTTCTTT.

This clonotype was seen at least ten times. This chain links TRBV27 with TRBJ2-7; D is perhaps TRBD1 (5 bases). Germline CDR1 and CDR2: MNHEY and SMNVEV (reference sequence). Trimming pared 0 bases from V and 0 bases from J, leaving 9 bases between. The CDR3 covers 15 residues. The CDR3 bases are TGTGCCAGCAGTTTATCGGGGCCGGGCTCCTACGAGCAGTACTTC. Amino acids: CASSLSGPGSYEQYF.

The chain is built from TRBV27 and TRBJ1-6, with 7 nucleotides matching TRBD1. Germline values: CDR1 MNHEY, CDR2 SMNVEV (reference sequence). V trimming: 4 bases; J trimming: 10 bases; junction bases outside the gene matches: 4. The CDR3 contains 13 residues. CDR3 DNA: TGTGCCAGCAGTTCGGACAGGTCCTCACCCCTCCACTTT. It specifies CASSSDRSSPLHF.

There are a few counts of this clonotype. The chain has TRBV7-3 and TRBJ1-2; 12 bases agree with TRBD1. The V segment lost 5 bases and the J segment 5 bases; nucleotides outside the gene matches: 6. CDR1 is SGHTA and CDR2 is FQGTGA in the germline V gene. The CDR3 has 15 residues. The CDR3 coding sequence is TGTGCCAGCAGCCAAGGGACAGGGGGCGCTTATGGCTACACCTTC. Its protein is CASSQGTGGAYGYTF.

The chain uses TRBV5-6 and TRBJ2-1; D might be TRBD1 (5 bases). Trimming removed 4 bases at V and 4 bases at J, with 9 bases between. This CDR3 region has 13 residues. CDR1 is SGHDT and CDR2 is YYEEEE in the germline V gene. The CDR3, as DNA: TGTGCCAGCAGCCCCCGACAGTACAATGAGCAGTTCTTC. As protein: CASSPRQYNEQFF.

In its sample, this clonotype was seen a few times. The chain uses TRBV5-1 and TRBJ1-1; D not resolved. V shed 3 bases and J shed 7 bases, with 10 bases lying between them. CDR1 SGHRS and CDR2 YFSETQ come from the germline V gene. This CDR3 is 12 amino acids long. CDR3 DNA: TGCGCCAGCAGCTCGGACGGAGTTGAAGCTTTCTTT. Amino acids: CASSSDGVEAFF.